Detailed here is one T cell receptor beta chain. The V gene lost 1 base and the J gene lost 4 bases, with 8 bases spanning the gap. The length of the CDR3 is 14 residues. Germline V CDR1 and CDR2: SGHAT, FQNNGV. This entry belongs to a study of T cell responses to AZD1222 COVID-19 vaccine. TCRdb's copy holds only in-frame clones and misses some; the assay was immunoSEQ multiplex PCR. The sample yields about 130,000 clones, 93% seen once. This material consisted of peripheral blood, taken on day 0 of AZD1222 vaccination. The genes are TRBV11-2 and TRBJ1-5, with D unclear. The receptor was isolated from an adult in good health. The CDR3 DNA reads TGTGCCAGCAGCTTAGGGCCGGTAAATCAGCCCCAGCATTTT. It specifies CASSLGPVNQPQHF.